This TCR beta chain originates from a study of shared clonotypes between healthy human individuals. CDR3 length: 16 amino acids. V was cut by 1 base and J by 1 base, with 13 bases left in between. CDR1 is SGHTA, CDR2 FQGNSA, per germline. The data were produced by immunoSEQ multiplex PCR, yet TCRdb's version contains in-frame clones alone and is incomplete. The repertoire consists of approximately 2.1 million clones, with 93% occurring once and the leading ten covering under 0.45%. The donors were adults (healthy and HIV-negative) with no recent acute infections or vaccinations. The sequence came from a man younger than 30 in good health. Some clones in this sample may be carry-over from other donors' samples. Sequenced material: naive CD4+ T cells from PBMCs. Regarding subset: CD45RA+ positively selected. This rearrangement joins TRBV7-2 to TRBJ1-2; D may be TRBD1 (5 bases). DNA for the CDR3: TGTGCCAGCAGCTTAGAGTACTGGGGACGTAACTATGGCTACACCTTC. Amino acid sequence: CASSLEYWGRNYGYTF.